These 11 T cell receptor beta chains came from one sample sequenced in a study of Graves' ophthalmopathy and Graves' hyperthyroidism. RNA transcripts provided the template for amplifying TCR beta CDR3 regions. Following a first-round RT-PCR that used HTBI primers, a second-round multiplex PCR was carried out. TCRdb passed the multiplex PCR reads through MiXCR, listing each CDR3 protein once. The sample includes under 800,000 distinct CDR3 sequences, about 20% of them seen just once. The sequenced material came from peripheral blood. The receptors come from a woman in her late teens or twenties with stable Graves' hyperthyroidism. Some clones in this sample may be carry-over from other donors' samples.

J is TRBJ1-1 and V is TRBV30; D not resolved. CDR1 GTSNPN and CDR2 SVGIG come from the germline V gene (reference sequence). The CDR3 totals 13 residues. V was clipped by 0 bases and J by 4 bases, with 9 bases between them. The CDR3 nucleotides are TGTGCCTGGAGTGTTTCGTTGCTCACTGAAGCTTTCTTT. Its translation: CAWSVSLLTEAFF. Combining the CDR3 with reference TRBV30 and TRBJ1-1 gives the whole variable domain SQTIHQWPATLVQPVGSPLSLECTVEGTSNPNLYWYRQAAGRGLQLLFYSVGIGQISSEVPQNLSASRPQDRQFILSSKKLLLSDSGFYLCAWSVSLLTEAFFGQGTRLTVV.

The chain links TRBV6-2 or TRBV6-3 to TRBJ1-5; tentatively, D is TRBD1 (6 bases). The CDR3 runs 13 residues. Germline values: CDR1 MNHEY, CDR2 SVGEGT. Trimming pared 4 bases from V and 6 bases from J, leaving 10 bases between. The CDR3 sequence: CASSSVRGQPQHF. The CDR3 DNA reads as TGTGCCAGCAGTTCCGTCAGGGGTCAGCCCCAGCATTTT.

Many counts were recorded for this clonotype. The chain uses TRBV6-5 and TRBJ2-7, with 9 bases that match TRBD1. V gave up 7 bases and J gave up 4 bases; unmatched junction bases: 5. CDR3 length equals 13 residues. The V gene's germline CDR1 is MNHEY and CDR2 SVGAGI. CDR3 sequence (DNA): TGTGCCAGCACCCTAGGACAGGGGTACGAGCAGTACTTC. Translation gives CASTLGQGYEQYF.

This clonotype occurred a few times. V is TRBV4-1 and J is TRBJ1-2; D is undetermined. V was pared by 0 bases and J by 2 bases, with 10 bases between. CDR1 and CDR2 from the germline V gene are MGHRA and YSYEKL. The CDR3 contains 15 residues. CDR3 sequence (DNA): TGCGCCAGCAGCCAAGATCGAAACTTAAACTATGGCTACACCTTC. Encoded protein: CASSQDRNLNYGYTF.

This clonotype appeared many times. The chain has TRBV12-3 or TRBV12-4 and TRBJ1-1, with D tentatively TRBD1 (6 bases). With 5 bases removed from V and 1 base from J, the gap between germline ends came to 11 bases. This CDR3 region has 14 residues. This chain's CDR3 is CASSQGQQNTEAFF. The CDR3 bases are TGTGCCAGCAGTCAGGGACAACAGAACACTGAAGCTTTCTTT.

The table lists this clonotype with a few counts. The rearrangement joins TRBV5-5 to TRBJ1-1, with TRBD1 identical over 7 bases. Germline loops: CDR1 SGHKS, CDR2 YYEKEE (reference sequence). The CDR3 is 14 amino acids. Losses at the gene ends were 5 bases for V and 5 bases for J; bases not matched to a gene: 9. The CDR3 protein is CASSPGGGKTEAFF. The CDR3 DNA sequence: TGTGCCAGCAGTCCCGGAGGGGGCAAAACTGAAGCTTTCTTT.

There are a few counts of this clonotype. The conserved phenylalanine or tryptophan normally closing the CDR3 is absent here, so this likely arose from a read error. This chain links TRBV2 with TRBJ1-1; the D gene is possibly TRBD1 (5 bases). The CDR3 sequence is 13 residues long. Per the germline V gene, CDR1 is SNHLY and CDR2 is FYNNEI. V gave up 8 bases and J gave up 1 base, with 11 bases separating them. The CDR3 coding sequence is TGTGCCAGCCGTAGGGGAGGGAACACTGAAGCTTTCCTT. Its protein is CASRRGGNTEAFL.

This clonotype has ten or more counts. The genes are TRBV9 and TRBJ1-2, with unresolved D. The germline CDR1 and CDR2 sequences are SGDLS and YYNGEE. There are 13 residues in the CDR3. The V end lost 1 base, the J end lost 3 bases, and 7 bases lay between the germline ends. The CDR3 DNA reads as TGTGCCAGCAGCGTACTGGGAGACTATGGCTACACCTTC. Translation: CASSVLGDYGYTF. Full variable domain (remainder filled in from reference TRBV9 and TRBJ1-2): DSGVTQTPKHLITATGQRVTLRCSPRSGDLSVYWYQQSLDQGLQFLIQYYNGEERAKGNILERFSAQQFPDLHSELNLSSLELGDSALYFCASSVLGDYGYTFGSGTRLTVV.

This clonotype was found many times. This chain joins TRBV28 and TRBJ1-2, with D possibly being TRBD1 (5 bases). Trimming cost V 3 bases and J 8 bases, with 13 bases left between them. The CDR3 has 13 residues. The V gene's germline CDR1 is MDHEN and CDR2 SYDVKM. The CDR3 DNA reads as TGTGCCAGCAGTTTGGAGGGACCCAGAGGCTACACCTTC. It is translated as CASSLEGPRGYTF.

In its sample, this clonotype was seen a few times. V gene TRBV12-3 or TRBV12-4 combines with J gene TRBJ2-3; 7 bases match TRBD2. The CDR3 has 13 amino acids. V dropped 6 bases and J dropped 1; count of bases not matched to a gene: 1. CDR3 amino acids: CASRSGGTDTQYF. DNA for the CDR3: TGTGCCAGCAGGAGCGGGGGCACAGATACGCAGTATTTT.

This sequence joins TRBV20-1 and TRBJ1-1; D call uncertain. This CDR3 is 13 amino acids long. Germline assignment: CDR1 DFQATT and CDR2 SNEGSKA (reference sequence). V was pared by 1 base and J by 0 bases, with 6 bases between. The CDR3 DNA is TGCAGTGCTAGAGCGCAATTGAACACTGAAGCTTTCTTT. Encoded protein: CSARAQLNTEAFF.